These 26 T cell receptor beta chains originate from one sample sequenced in a study of neoadjuvant anti-PD-1 for oral cavity cancer. Described time point: after neoadjuvant nivolumab, at surgical resection. TCRdb's table, derived via immunoSEQ multiplex PCR, lists solely in-frame clones and lacks some. The sample lists roughly 14,000 clones; about three quarters were seen once. The sequenced sample was PBMCs, obtained after nivolumab (anti-PD-1) treatment. All receptors come from a person aged 35-80 years with oral cavity squamous cell carcinoma.

The chain combines TRBV30 with TRBJ2-7, with 10 positions matching TRBD2. This CDR3 is 14 amino acids long. V was clipped by 0 bases and J by 3 bases; unmatched bases: 2. Germline V gives CDR1 GTSNPN, CDR2 SVGIG (reference sequence). The CDR3 nucleotides are TGTGCCTGGAGTGTACGACTAGCGGGCTACGAGCAGTACTTC. Protein product: CAWSVRLAGYEQYF.

This clone was observed a handful of times. The rearrangement joins TRBV5-6 to TRBJ2-2; 9 bases line up with TRBD2. There are 16 residues in the CDR3. Germline assignment: CDR1 SGHDT and CDR2 YYEEEE. The trim removed 4 bases at V and 4 bases at J, leaving 8 bases unmatched. CDR3 in amino acids: CASSPLGGRGTGELFF. CDR3 sequence (DNA): TGTGCCAGCAGCCCACTGGGCGGGAGGGGCACCGGGGAGCTGTTTTTT.

V usage is TRBV7-9 and J usage is TRBJ2-1; TRBD1 is a possible D gene (7 bases). The CDR3 has 15 residues. Germline V CDR1 and CDR2: SEHNR, FQNEAQ (reference sequence). V lost 1 base and J 10 bases, leaving 17 bases between the germline ends. Here the CDR3 reads CASSLGQGGTMEQFF. CDR3 coding DNA: TGTGCCAGCAGCTTAGGACAGGGAGGTACAATGGAGCAGTTCTTC.

This clone was seen more than once but under ten times. CDR3 sequence reads: CSAEGNQPQHF. CDR3 sequence (DNA): TGCAGTGCCGAGGGGAATCAGCCCCAGCATTTT. The chain combines TRBV20-1 with TRBJ1-5; D is perhaps TRBD1 (5 bases). CDR1 is DFQATT, CDR2 SNEGSKA, per germline (reference sequence). The CDR3 covers 11 residues. The V end was cut by 6 bases, the J end by 4 bases, with 7 bases between.

This clone was seen a handful of times. The rearrangement links TRBV18 to TRBJ2-5; 10 nucleotides line up with TRBD2. This CDR3 region has 15 residues. J gave up 0 bases and V 5 bases, and 3 bases lay outside the gene matches. Germline loops: CDR1 KGHSH, CDR2 LQKENI. As DNA, the CDR3 is TGTGCCAGCTCAGGGACTAGCGTGGACCAAGAGACCCAGTACTTC. The encoded protein is CASSGTSVDQETQYF.

This clone was seen a handful of times. The CDR3 is CASSWGYGYTF. In DNA, the CDR3 is TGTGCCAGCAGTTGGGGATATGGCTACACCTTC. The chain carries TRBV25-1 and TRBJ1-2, with D unclear. Deletions cut 5 bases from V and 5 bases from J, with 6 bases between. The CDR3 is 11 amino acids. Germline V CDR1 and CDR2: MGHDK, SYGVNS.

This chain links TRBV19 with TRBJ1-2, with unresolved D. The CDR3 runs 13 residues. V was trimmed by 6 bases and J by 6 bases, leaving 14 bases between them. Germline V gene data show CDR1 as LNHDA and CDR2 as SQIVND (reference sequence). CDR3 in DNA: TGTGCCAGTAGCTACCGGGGTAAAGATGGCTACACCTTC. It specifies CASSYRGKDGYTF.

This clone was seen a handful of times. The rearrangement uses TRBV27 and TRBJ1-2; TRBD1 aligns across 11 bases. Germline CDR1 is MNHEY and CDR2 is SMNVEV (reference sequence). The CDR3 spans 15 residues. J gave up 6 bases and V 6 bases, and 9 bases lay outside the gene matches. The chain's CDR3 is CASRGQGDSVNGYTF. In DNA form, the CDR3 reads TGTGCCAGCAGGGGACAGGGGGATTCAGTGAATGGCTACACCTTC.

The chain is built from TRBV11-2 and TRBJ2-7; D might be TRBD1 (6 bases). Germline lookup yields CDR1 SGHAT and CDR2 FQNNGV. The CDR3 totals 15 residues. Trimming took off 5 bases at V and 0 bases at J, with 14 bases between the two ends. In DNA form, the CDR3 reads TGTGCCAGCAGCGTACAGGGTGAATTCTCCTACGAGCAGTACTTC. Translating gives CASSVQGEFSYEQYF.

V usage is TRBV7-3 and J usage is TRBJ2-1; no reliable D call. The CDR3 is 13 amino acids. The V end lost 0 bases, the J end lost 7 bases, and 7 bases lay between the germline ends. CDR1 is SGHTA and CDR2 is FQGTGA in the germline V gene. In DNA, the CDR3 is TGTGCCAGCAGCTTAACGTGGCTAAATGAGCAGTTCTTC. Protein: CASSLTWLNEQFF.

The CDR3 reads CASSPFWGGELFF. Here the CDR3 DNA reads TGTGCCAGTAGCCCCTTCTGGGGCGGGGAGCTGTTTTTT. V gene TRBV19 combines with J gene TRBJ2-2; D gene ambiguous. Germline CDR1 and CDR2: LNHDA and SQIVND (reference sequence). The CDR3 contains 13 residues. The germline V and J ends were trimmed by 6 bases and 7 bases, with 12 bases remaining between them.

This clone was counted a single time. This chain links TRBV6-5 with TRBJ2-7; tentatively, D is TRBD2 (5 bases). CDR1 is MNHEY and CDR2 is SVGAGI in the germline V gene. V was trimmed by 2 bases and J by 0 bases, leaving 8 bases between them. The CDR3 is made up of 14 amino acids. CDR3 residues: CASSYRAGSYEQYF. CDR3 bases: TGTGCCAGCAGTTACAGGGCGGGCTCCTACGAGCAGTACTTC.

This chain joins TRBV30 and TRBJ1-1; D is possibly TRBD1 (5 bases). Germline assignment: CDR1 GTSNPN and CDR2 SVGIG (reference sequence). Trimming left V 8 bases short and J 4 bases short, with 11 bases between. CDR3 length: 11 amino acids. The CDR3 bases are TGTGCCAGTTCAAGGGGCACTGAAGCTTTCTTT. It codes for CASSRGTEAFF.

The rearrangement uses TRBV20-1 and TRBJ2-3; D ambiguous. CDR1 is DFQATT, CDR2 SNEGSKA, per germline (reference sequence). This CDR3 has 11 amino acids. Trimming left V 6 bases short and J 6 bases short, with 10 bases between. The CDR3 loop is CSADSRDTQYF. In nucleotides, the CDR3 is TGCAGTGCCGATTCGAGGGATACGCAGTATTTT.

CDR3 amino acids: CASSSGTGAVGANVLTF. The CDR3 DNA sequence: TGTGCCAGCAGCTCCGGGACAGGGGCTGTTGGGGCCAACGTCCTGACTTTC. The chain recombines TRBV7-8 with TRBJ2-6, with TRBD1 matching over 10 bases. Trimming at V came to 4 bases and at J to 3 bases, leaving 6 bases not matched to a gene. Germline-derived CDR1 and CDR2 are SGHVS and FQNEAQ. This CDR3 has 17 residues.

This clone was counted between two and nine times. V usage is TRBV5-1 and J usage is TRBJ2-2, with TRBD1 matching 7 bases. V lost 5 bases, J lost 3 bases, and 7 bases stayed unmatched. Germline values: CDR1 SGHRS, CDR2 YFSETQ. This CDR3 contains 15 residues. The CDR3 DNA reads TGCGCCAGCAGGCCCAGGGGGACCTACACCGGGGAGCTGTTTTTT. As protein: CASRPRGTYTGELFF. Filled out from reference TRBV5-1 and TRBJ2-2, the complete variable domain reads KAGVTQTPRYLIKTRGQQVTLSCSPISGHRSVSWYQQTPGQGLQFLFEYFSETQRNKGNFPGRFSGRQFSNSRSEMNVSTLELGDSALYLCASRPRGTYTGELFFGEGSRLTVL.

This clone was observed a few times. Here the CDR3 DNA reads TGTGCCATCAGCCGGACTAGCGGGAGGGGGGTAAGCACCGGGGAGCTGTTTTTT. This encodes CAISRTSGRGVSTGELFF. This chain joins TRBV10-3 and TRBJ2-2; the match to TRBD2 covers 15 bases. The CDR3 is 18 residues long. Per germline, CDR1 ENHRY and CDR2 SYGVKD. V was pared by 6 bases and J by 4 bases, with 9 bases of the junction left unmatched.

The CDR3 coding sequence is TGTGCCAGCAGCTTACATCCTCCTCAGGGCGGTAGCTACACCTTC. It translates to CASSLHPPQGGSYTF. V is TRBV7-9 and J is TRBJ1-2; D may be TRBD1 (5 bases). This CDR3 is built from 15 residues. V was cut by 2 bases and J by 9 bases, with 19 bases left in between. Looked up from germline, CDR1 is SEHNR and CDR2 is FQNEAQ (reference sequence). The complete variable domain, with remaining parts taken from reference TRBV7-9 and TRBJ1-2, reads DTGVSQNPRHKITKRGQNVTFRCDPISEHNRLYWYRQTLGQGPEFLTYFQNEAQLEKSRLLSDRFSAERPKGSFSTLEIQRTEQGDSAMYLCASSLHPPQGGSYTFGSGTRLTVV.

The V and J genes are TRBV6-5 and TRBJ2-7; possible D gene TRBD1, 6 bases. CDR1 and CDR2 (germline): MNHEY, SVGAGI. The CDR3 runs 14 residues. Trimming took off 5 bases at V and 2 bases at J, with 13 bases between the two ends. In DNA, the CDR3 is TGTGCCAGCAGTCCTTATGAGGGGGCCTACGAGCAGTACTTC. Protein: CASSPYEGAYEQYF.

This chain uses TRBV6-4 with TRBJ2-1, with 9 bases matching TRBD1. Losses at the gene ends were 5 bases for V and 2 bases for J; bases not matched to a gene: 4. Germline V CDR1 and CDR2: MRHNA, SNTAGT. This CDR3 contains 15 residues. The CDR3: CASSPGQGTYNEQFF. DNA of the CDR3: TGTGCCAGCAGTCCCGGACAGGGGACCTACAATGAGCAGTTCTTC.

The chain combines TRBV7-8 with TRBJ2-7; TRBD1 is a possible D gene (6 bases). Per the germline V gene, CDR1 is SGHVS and CDR2 is FQNEAQ. V lost 3 bases and J 6 bases, leaving 9 bases between the germline ends. The CDR3 is 12 amino acids. The CDR3 region has the DNA TGTGCCAGCAGCTTTTCACAGGGCGAGCAGTACTTC. Translated: CASSFSQGEQYF.

This clone has more than one count but fewer than ten. The CDR3 sequence is CASSQGGNTEAFF. Here the CDR3 DNA reads TGTGCCAGCAGCCAAGGAGGGAACACTGAAGCTTTCTTT. The V gene is TRBV16, the J gene TRBJ1-1; D remains ambiguous. V lost 2 bases and J 1 base, leaving 5 bases between the germline ends. Per germline, CDR1 KGHSY and CDR2 FQNENV. CDR3 length: 13 amino acids. Complete variable domain (other parts from reference TRBV16 and TRBJ1-1): GEEVAQTPKHLVRGEGQKAKLYCAPIKGHSYVFWYQQVLKNEFKFLISFQNENVFDETGMPKERFSAKCLPNSPCSLEIQATKLEDSAVYFCASSQGGNTEAFFGQGTRLTVV.

The J gene is TRBJ2-7, the V gene TRBV30, with TRBD2 as a possible D gene (6 bases). There are 14 residues in the CDR3. V dropped 4 bases and J dropped 0 bases, with 13 bases sitting between them. CDR1 is GTSNPN, CDR2 SVGIG, per germline (reference sequence). The CDR3 reads CAWTSGLSSYEQYF. In nucleotides, the CDR3 is TGTGCCTGGACGAGCGGGTTGAGCTCCTACGAGCAGTACTTC.

About this clone itself: Its ends do not fully match the called genes, so a read error is possible. The J gene is TRBJ2-6, the V gene TRBV5-1, with 7 bases aligning to TRBD2. CDR3 size: 17 residues. CDR1 SGHRS and CDR2 YFSETQ come from the germline V gene. CDR3 residues: CASRPLGGGSEANVLTF. CDR3 DNA: TGCGCCAGCAGACCCCTGGGGGGGGGTTCTGAGGCCAACGTCCTGACTTTC.

V is TRBV4-1 and J is TRBJ2-5; D unresolved. The germline V and J ends were trimmed by 4 bases and 5 bases, with 11 bases remaining between them. Germline V gives CDR1 MGHRA, CDR2 YSYEKL. The CDR3 contains 13 residues. This CDR3 is CASSLPGVETQYF. The CDR3 DNA sequence: TGCGCCAGCAGCCTTCCTGGGGTTGAGACCCAGTACTTC.

The chain has TRBV2 and TRBJ2-7; D is possibly TRBD1 (5 bases). V lost 3 bases and J lost 0, with 6 bases in between. The V gene's germline CDR1 is SNHLY and CDR2 FYNNEI. This CDR3 has 13 residues. The CDR3 sequence is CASSEGLSYEQYF. In DNA, the CDR3 is TGTGCCAGCAGTGAGGGGCTCTCCTACGAGCAGTACTTC.